The 21 T cell receptor beta chains presented below share a single source sample, sequenced in a study of blood T cells in healthy people across ages. A sample-barcoded 5' primer and a J-beta primer mix were used in a second PCR of about 7 to 12 cycles. TCRdb re-called the 5' RACE reads with MiXCR, one entry per CDR3 protein. The sample carries approximately 800,000 distinct CDR3 sequences, approximately 53% recorded once. Sequencing input: blood. Receptors originate from an elderly man in good health.

V usage is TRBV20-1 and J usage is TRBJ1-2; TRBD1 agrees at 8 bases. The length of the CDR3 is 14 residues. With 6 bases clipped from V and 4 bases from J, the junction kept 10 bases outside the gene matches. Germline V CDR1 and CDR2: DFQATT, SNEGSKA (reference sequence). In DNA, the CDR3 is TGCAGTGCCCCTGGGCAGGGGGCGGTCTATGGCTACACCTTC. Translated: CSAPGQGAVYGYTF.

There are a few counts of this clonotype. The J gene is TRBJ2-1, the V gene TRBV7-9; 10 positions match TRBD1. In germline, CDR1 is SEHNR, CDR2 FQNEAQ (reference sequence). There are 15 residues in the CDR3. Germline trimming cut 5 bases from V and 2 bases from J; bases unmatched to any gene: 3. CDR3 sequence (DNA): TGTGCCAGCAGCGTAGACAGGGGGCCCTACAATGAGCAGTTCTTC. Translated: CASSVDRGPYNEQFF.

The chain couples TRBV7-2 to TRBJ2-1; D not resolved. Germline CDR1 SGHTA, CDR2 FQGNSA. Between the trimmed V and J ends, which lost 5 bases and 4 bases, there was a span of 15 bases. The CDR3 totals 15 residues. The CDR3 bases are TGTGCCAGCAGCCGTGATCATGCTGGATACAATGAGCAGTTCTTC. Protein: CASSRDHAGYNEQFF. The variable domain in full, with the rest retrieved from reference TRBV7-2 and TRBJ2-1, is GAGVSQSPSNKVTEKGKDVELRCDPISGHTALYWYRQSLGQGLEFLIYFQGNSAPDKSGLPSDRFSAERTGGSVSTLTIQRTQQEDSAVYLCASSRDHAGYNEQFFGPGTRLTVL.

This clonotype was seen a handful of times. The CDR3 here is CASSPYSGSPLHF. The CDR3 DNA reads as TGTGCCAGCAGCCCCTACAGCGGTTCACCCCTCCACTTT. The chain recombines TRBV7-2 with TRBJ1-6; D is unclear. This CDR3 is 13 amino acids long. V was clipped by 5 bases and J by 9 bases, with 11 bases between them. The V gene's germline CDR1 is SGHTA and CDR2 FQGNSA. Full variable domain (remainder filled in from reference TRBV7-2 and TRBJ1-6): GAGVSQSPSNKVTEKGKDVELRCDPISGHTALYWYRQSLGQGLEFLIYFQGNSAPDKSGLPSDRFSAERTGGSVSTLTIQRTQQEDSAVYLCASSPYSGSPLHFGNGTRLTVT.

This clonotype appeared a few times. This rearrangement joins TRBV6-5 to TRBJ2-5; 9 positions agree with TRBD2. The CDR3 covers 16 residues. Per the germline V gene, CDR1 is MNHEY and CDR2 is SVGAGI. Trimming at V came to 1 base and at J to 3 bases, leaving 6 bases not matched to a gene. In nucleotides, the CDR3 is TGTGCCAGCAGTTACTGGGGTAGCGGGAGAGAAGAGACCCAGTACTTC. Its translation is CASSYWGSGREETQYF.

The chain is built from TRBV3-1 and TRBJ2-6; the D is unclear. The length of the CDR3 is 15 residues. Germline V gene data show CDR1 as LGHDT and CDR2 as YNNKEL (reference sequence). The ends were cut back, 2 bases at V and 1 base at J, with 6 bases in the middle. In DNA, the CDR3 is TGTGCCAGCAGCCAACTGGGATCTGGGGCCAACGTCCTGACTTTC. Amino acids: CASSQLGSGANVLTF.

J is TRBJ2-2 and V is TRBV7-8, with 7 nucleotides matching TRBD2. The CDR3 consists of 13 residues. The V segment lost 6 bases and the J segment 7 bases; nucleotides outside the gene matches: 5. CDR1 SGHVS and CDR2 FQNEAQ come from the germline V gene. The CDR3 DNA sequence: TGTGCCAGCAGTCCTTCTAGCGGCGGGGAGCTGTTTTTT. Protein: CASSPSSGGELFF.

This chain uses TRBV5-1 with TRBJ2-1; 12 nucleotides match TRBD2. Germline CDR1 and CDR2: SGHRS and YFSETQ. The J segment lost 0 bases and the V segment lost 3 bases, leaving 16 bases of the junction unmatched. This CDR3 has 21 residues. DNA of the CDR3: TGCGCCAGCAGCTCTGGAGCGGCGGGACTAGCGGGCGAAAGCTCCTACAATGAGCAGTTCTTC. Protein: CASSSGAAGLAGESSYNEQFF.

This clonotype showed up many times. Here the CDR3 DNA reads TGTGCCAGCAGTTACTTAGATACGCAGTATTTT. Translating it yields CASSYLDTQYF. The rearrangement links TRBV6-2 or TRBV6-3 to TRBJ2-3; no clear D. V lost 1 base to trimming and J lost 5 bases, with 1 base between them. The CDR3 has 11 amino acids. The V gene's germline CDR1 is MNHEY and CDR2 SVGEGT.

V and J are TRBV7-2 and TRBJ2-1, with TRBD1 as a possible D gene (5 bases). Germline-derived CDR1 and CDR2 are SGHTA and FQGNSA. V lost 3 bases and J 10 bases, leaving 13 bases between the germline ends. The CDR3 consists of 13 residues. CDR3 protein: CASSFGQTYEQFF. The CDR3 DNA is TGTGCCAGCAGCTTTGGACAAACCTACGAGCAGTTCTTC.

This clonotype was detected only a few times. The V and J genes are TRBV9 and TRBJ1-1; TRBD1 is a possible D gene (5 bases). The CDR3 runs to 14 residues. The V end lost 3 bases, the J end lost 1 base, and 10 bases lay between the germline ends. The germline V gene has CDR1 SGDLS and CDR2 YYNGEE. The CDR3 region is CASSGGGPNTEAFF. CDR3 nucleotides: TGTGCCAGCAGCGGCGGGGGTCCGAACACTGAAGCTTTCTTT.

The sample holds many counts of this clonotype. The chain links TRBV3-1 to TRBJ1-1; D gene ambiguous. V dropped 1 base and J dropped 6 bases, with 9 bases sitting between them. CDR1 and CDR2 (germline): LGHDT, YNNKEL (reference sequence). The CDR3 contains 13 residues. This CDR3 is CASSQVTFAEAFF. CDR3 nucleotides: TGTGCCAGCAGCCAAGTCACATTCGCTGAAGCTTTCTTT. The whole variable domain, remainder taken from reference TRBV3-1 and TRBJ1-1, is DTAVSQTPKYLVTQMGNDKSIKCEQNLGHDTMYWYKQDSKKFLKIMFSYNNKELIINETVPNRFSPKSPDKAHLNLHINSLELGDSAVYFCASSQVTFAEAFFGQGTRLTVV.

The genes are TRBV12-3 or TRBV12-4 and TRBJ2-2, with TRBD1 matching 9 bases. V dropped 4 bases and J dropped 1; count of bases not matched to a gene: 4. This CDR3 is built from 16 residues. The CDR3 here is CASSSYRGLNTGELFF. In DNA form, the CDR3 reads TGTGCCAGCAGTTCGTACAGGGGGCTGAACACCGGGGAGCTGTTTTTT.

This clonotype was found a few times. V is TRBV10-3 and J is TRBJ2-1; TRBD2 agrees at 9 bases. The V gene end was trimmed by 8 bases and the J gene end by 7 bases; junction bases not matched to a gene: 6. This CDR3 has 13 amino acids. Per germline, CDR1 ENHRY and CDR2 SYGVKD. The CDR3 here is CAIFEREANEQFF. Here the CDR3 DNA reads TGTGCCATCTTCGAGCGGGAGGCGAATGAGCAGTTCTTC.

J is TRBJ2-7 and V is TRBV18, with TRBD1 matching 7 bases. Looked up from germline, CDR1 is KGHSH and CDR2 is LQKENI. The CDR3 sequence is 16 residues long. The J segment lost 0 bases and the V segment lost 6 bases, leaving 11 bases of the junction unmatched. The CDR3, as DNA: TGTGCCAGCTCGCCGTATCCGGGACAGATCTCCTACGAGCAGTACTTC. This encodes CASSPYPGQISYEQYF.

This clonotype was seen a handful of times. The chain couples TRBV5-1 to TRBJ1-1; no clear D. Looked up from germline, CDR1 is SGHRS and CDR2 is YFSETQ. The CDR3 loop spans 13 amino acids. V was cut by 2 bases and J by 1 base, with 6 bases left in between. The CDR3 region has the DNA TGCGCCAGCAGCTTCCATGAGAACACTGAAGCTTTCTTT. It specifies CASSFHENTEAFF.

The chain joins TRBV6-5 to TRBJ2-2; no clear D. The CDR3 consists of 17 residues. The ends were cut back, 0 bases at V and 2 bases at J, with 13 bases in the middle. Germline CDR1 and CDR2: MNHEY and SVGAGI. The CDR3 DNA is TGTGCCAGCAGTTACTCGATAAATCCGGGTAACACCGGGGAGCTGTTTTTT. Translating it yields CASSYSINPGNTGELFF.

V is TRBV5-1 and J is TRBJ2-4; no definite D call. Per germline, CDR1 SGHRS and CDR2 YFSETQ. The germline V and J ends were trimmed by 6 bases and 9 bases, with 16 bases remaining between them. The CDR3 consists of 13 residues. The CDR3 bases are TGCGCCAGCAAAATCCTTTGGGGTGGCATTCAGTACTTC. This translates into CASKILWGGIQYF. The full variable domain, completed using reference TRBV5-1 and TRBJ2-4, is KAGVTQTPRYLIKTRGQQVTLSCSPISGHRSVSWYQQTPGQGLQFLFEYFSETQRNKGNFPGRFSGRQFSNSRSEMNVSTLELGDSALYLCASKILWGGIQYFGAGTRLSVL.

The chain links TRBV3-1 to TRBJ2-4; D gene uncertain. With the DNA end fitting TRBJ2-7 better, the J assignment may be wrong. Germline loops: CDR1 LGHDT, CDR2 YNNKEL (reference sequence). The CDR3 is 12 residues long. The CDR3 spells CASSQIDREQYF. The CDR3 DNA reads TGTGCCAGCAGCCAAATTGACCGCGAGCAGTACTTC.

This clonotype was seen a handful of times. The chain uses TRBV28 and TRBJ2-7; possible D gene TRBD1, 6 bases. CDR3 length: 12 amino acids. V lost 4 bases and J lost 2, with 6 bases in between. Germline CDR1 reads MDHEN; CDR2 reads SYDVKM. The CDR3 DNA reads as TGTGCCAGCAGTTGGACAGCCTACGAGCAGTACTTC. It specifies CASSWTAYEQYF.

The rearrangement uses TRBV18 and TRBJ2-4; 10 nucleotides agree with TRBD2. The trim removed 1 base at V and 9 bases at J, leaving 9 bases unmatched. Germline V gene lookup returns CDR1 KGHSH and CDR2 LQKENI. The CDR3 has 16 residues. CDR3 DNA: TGTGCCAGCTCACCACGGGGGACTAGCGAAGTGGGCATTCAGTACTTC. The encoded protein is CASSPRGTSEVGIQYF.